This entry lists 24 T cell receptor beta chains sequenced from one sample in a study of T cell changes during pregnancy in multiple sclerosis. The repertoire was sequenced with immunoSEQ multiplex PCR; TCRdb's copy has only in-frame clones and lacks some. The sample carries tens of thousands of clones, roughly 92% recorded once. The sequencing used peripheral blood, collected after pregnancy. The origin of the receptors is a female donor with multiple sclerosis, enrolled in a pregnancy study.

V and J are TRBV7-9 and TRBJ1-2; TRBD1 might be the D (6 bases). Germline CDR1 reads SEHNR; CDR2 reads FQNEAQ (reference sequence). This CDR3 has 17 amino acids. V lost 1 base and J lost 5, with 20 bases in between. The CDR3 region has the DNA TGTGCCAGCAGCTTAGAAGGGGGGGTGCTCACGGGGTATGGCTACACCTTC. Translating it yields CASSLEGGVLTGYGYTF. The complete variable domain, with remaining parts taken from reference TRBV7-9 and TRBJ1-2, reads DTGVSQNPRHKITKRGQNVTFRCDPISEHNRLYWYRQTLGQGPEFLTYFQNEAQLEKSRLLSDRFSAERPKGSFSTLEIQRTEQGDSAMYLCASSLEGGVLTGYGYTFGSGTRLTVV.

With regard to this clone: The sample holds other DNA sequences that translate to the same CDR3. This chain uses TRBV19 with TRBJ2-6, with D perhaps matching TRBD1 (5 bases). The CDR3 runs 14 residues. The germline gives CDR1 LNHDA, CDR2 SQIVND (reference sequence). Trimming stripped 7 bases from V and 1 base from J, with 8 bases between. CDR3: CASTPGSGANVLTF. DNA for the CDR3: TGTGCCAGTACTCCAGGGTCTGGGGCCAACGTCCTGACTTTC.

The V gene is TRBV27, the J gene TRBJ1-3; D is possibly TRBD1 (6 bases). The CDR3 is made up of 12 amino acids. Per the germline V gene, CDR1 is MNHEY and CDR2 is SMNVEV (reference sequence). The ends were cut back, 6 bases at V and 4 bases at J, with 7 bases in the middle. The CDR3 is CASSGQGNTIYF. In DNA, the CDR3 is TGTGCCAGCAGCGGACAGGGAAACACCATATATTTT.

The V and J genes are TRBV30 and TRBJ1-5; 7 positions match TRBD1. The CDR3 is made up of 15 amino acids. The germline V gene encodes CDR1 GTSNPN and CDR2 SVGIG (reference sequence). V shed 4 bases, J shed 3 bases, and the junction held 9 bases outside the gene matches. The CDR3 is CAWNPGQTANQPQHF. The DNA for the CDR3 is TGTGCCTGGAATCCGGGACAGACTGCCAATCAGCCCCAGCATTTT.

The V call is TRBV7-9, the J call TRBJ1-2; 8 positions match TRBD1. From germline, CDR1 is SEHNR and CDR2 FQNEAQ (reference sequence). The CDR3 sequence is 14 residues long. V lost 5 bases to trimming and J lost 7 bases; unmatched junction nucleotides: 9. Written as DNA, the CDR3 is TGTGCCAGCAGCCCAGGACAGGGATTCCCTGGCTACACCTTC. It encodes CASSPGQGFPGYTF.

This chain uses TRBV7-9 with TRBJ2-5, with 8 bases matching TRBD1. The junction had 4 bases not matched to a gene; V was cut back by 1 base and J by 0 bases. The CDR3 sequence is 16 residues long. The germline V gene encodes CDR1 SEHNR and CDR2 FQNEAQ (reference sequence). The CDR3 protein is CASSLGDRLHQETQYF. CDR3 coding DNA: TGTGCCAGCAGCTTAGGGGACAGGCTCCACCAAGAGACCCAGTACTTC. Together with reference TRBV7-9 and TRBJ2-5, the CDR3 gives the full variable domain: DTGVSQNPRHKITKRGQNVTFRCDPISEHNRLYWYRQTLGQGPEFLTYFQNEAQLEKSRLLSDRFSAERPKGSFSTLEIQRTEQGDSAMYLCASSLGDRLHQETQYFGPGTRLLVL.

This rearrangement joins TRBV10-3 to TRBJ1-5, with a tentative D call TRBD1 (5 bases). This CDR3 contains 14 residues. Germline V gene data show CDR1 as ENHRY and CDR2 as SYGVKD. Trimming took 6 bases from V and 4 from J, leaving 13 bases between them. For the CDR3, the DNA is TGTGCCATCAGCACCACAGGTTATAATCAGCCCCAGCATTTT. Its translation: CAISTTGYNQPQHF.

The chain recombines TRBV27 with TRBJ1-1, with 9 bases fitting TRBD1. The CDR3 sequence is 12 residues long. CDR1 and CDR2 (germline): MNHEY, SMNVEV (reference sequence). The V and J ends lost 6 bases and 5 bases, in that order; junction bases with no gene match: 1. The CDR3, as DNA: TGTGCCAGCAGACAGGGGGCGACTGAAGCTTTCTTT. This translates into CASRQGATEAFF.

This clone was recorded once. The V gene is TRBV19, the J gene TRBJ2-7, with 9 bases aligning to TRBD1. The CDR3 is made up of 14 amino acids. V gave up 4 bases and J gave up 1 base; unmatched junction bases: 2. Germline V CDR1 and CDR2: LNHDA, SQIVND (reference sequence). DNA of the CDR3: TGTGCCAGTAGTACACAGGGGGCTTCCTACGAGCAGTACTTC. Its translation is CASSTQGASYEQYF.

This chain joins TRBV27 and TRBJ2-2; 10 nucleotides agree with TRBD2. Per germline, CDR1 MNHEY and CDR2 SMNVEV (reference sequence). This CDR3 region has 16 residues. The trim removed 6 bases at V and 3 bases at J, leaving 7 bases unmatched. CDR3 region: CASSGMTSGYTGELFF. The CDR3 DNA is TGTGCCAGCAGCGGTATGACTAGCGGGTACACCGGGGAGCTGTTTTTT.

This chain joins TRBV5-5 and TRBJ1-2; a possible D gene is TRBD1 (6 bases). The CDR3 extends over 15 amino acids. V was shortened by 2 bases and J by 4 bases, with 15 bases between the two germline ends. Germline loops: CDR1 SGHKS, CDR2 YYEKEE (reference sequence). The CDR3 region is CASSFSPDSPYGYTF. DNA for the CDR3: TGTGCCAGCAGCTTCAGCCCGGACAGCCCCTATGGCTACACCTTC.

This chain joins TRBV9 and TRBJ2-2; D is undetermined. Germline V gene data show CDR1 as SGDLS and CDR2 as YYNGEE. Trimming left V 5 bases short and J 6 bases short, with 17 bases between. This CDR3 contains 15 residues. CDR3 DNA: TGTGCCAGCAGATTAGAGGCAGATTGGGCCGGGGAGCTGTTTTTT. This codes for CASRLEADWAGELFF.

The chain carries TRBV15 and TRBJ1-5, with unresolved D. The CDR3 runs 17 residues. CDR1 and CDR2 from the germline V gene are LNHNV and YYDKDF (reference sequence). With 0 bases removed from V and 1 base from J, the gap between germline ends came to 13 bases. The CDR3 region has the DNA TGTGCCACCAGCAGAGATCATCCGGGTTCCAGCAATCAGCCCCAGCATTTT. Its protein is CATSRDHPGSSNQPQHF. The whole variable domain, filled in from reference TRBV15 and TRBJ1-5, reads DAMVIQNPRYQVTQFGKPVTLSCSQTLNHNVMYWYQQKSSQAPKLLFHYYDKDFNNEADTPDNFQSRRPNTSFCFLDIRSPGLGDTAMYLCATSRDHPGSSNQPQHFGDGTRLSIL.

The rearrangement joins TRBV5-1 to TRBJ2-3; 8 bases are shared with TRBD1. With V trimmed by 0 bases and J by 8 bases, 11 bases remained unmatched. The germline V gene has CDR1 SGHRS and CDR2 YFSETQ. The CDR3 has 16 amino acids. The CDR3 sequence: CASSLAGQARRGTQYF. CDR3 nucleotides: TGCGCCAGCAGCTTGGCGGGACAGGCCCGGCGAGGTACGCAGTATTTT.

The chain uses TRBV19 and TRBJ1-6; 9 positions match TRBD1. Trimming took 6 bases from V and 6 from J; bases not matched to a gene: 3. The CDR3 contains 14 residues. The germline V gene encodes CDR1 LNHDA and CDR2 SQIVND (reference sequence). The CDR3 here is CASREDRGNSPLHF. CDR3 coding DNA: TGTGCCAGTAGGGAGGACAGGGGTAATTCACCCCTCCACTTT. Drawing the rest from reference TRBV19 and TRBJ1-6, the complete variable domain is DGGITQSPKYLFRKEGQNVTLSCEQNLNHDAMYWYRQDPGQGLRLIYYSQIVNDFQKGDIAEGYSVSREKKESFPLTVTSAQKNPTAFYLCASREDRGNSPLHFGNGTRLTVT.

The chain couples TRBV6-1 to TRBJ2-1, with 9 bases identical to TRBD2. Germline CDR1 reads MNHNS; CDR2 reads SASEGT. The trim removed 3 bases at V and 8 bases at J, leaving 8 bases unmatched. The CDR3 runs to 15 residues. The CDR3 loop is CASSEGGGAADEQFF. CDR3 nucleotide sequence: TGTGCCAGCAGTGAGGGCGGGGGGGCCGCCGATGAGCAGTTCTTC.

V usage is TRBV4-2 and J usage is TRBJ1-2; 11 bases are shared with TRBD1. V was clipped by 4 bases and J by 3 bases; unmatched bases: 4. Germline loops: CDR1 LGHNA, CDR2 YNFKEQ. The CDR3 length is 15 residues. For the CDR3, the DNA is TGTGCCAGCAGCCGAGAGGGACAGGGGGACTATGGCTACACCTTC. Amino acids: CASSREGQGDYGYTF.

This clone has only a few counts. The rearrangement joins TRBV6-4 to TRBJ2-3, with no clear D. CDR1 is MRHNA, CDR2 SNTAGT, per germline. V dropped 0 bases and J dropped 4 bases, with 8 bases sitting between them. This CDR3 contains 14 residues. For the CDR3, the DNA is TGTGCCAGCAGTGACTCTCCCTCGGCAGATACGCAGTATTTT. Protein: CASSDSPSADTQYF.

The rearrangement uses TRBV19 and TRBJ2-6, with D possibly matching TRBD1 (6 bases). This CDR3 region has 18 residues. Germline-derived CDR1 and CDR2 are LNHDA and SQIVND (reference sequence). The germline V and J ends were trimmed by 0 bases and 2 bases, with 14 bases remaining between them. The CDR3 sequence: CASSIDLPGAAGANVLTF. In nucleotides, the CDR3 is TGTGCCAGTAGTATAGATCTCCCAGGGGCGGCTGGGGCCAACGTCCTGACTTTC.

This clone was recorded once. V gene TRBV19 combines with J gene TRBJ2-1; TRBD1 aligns across 10 bases. V trimming: 6 bases; J trimming: 4 bases; junction bases outside the gene matches: 9. In germline, CDR1 is LNHDA, CDR2 SQIVND (reference sequence). The CDR3 sequence is 16 residues long. Here the CDR3 DNA reads TGTGCCAGTAGATCCACCGGGACAGGGGAGTACAATGAGCAGTTCTTC. As protein: CASRSTGTGEYNEQFF. The full variable domain, in which reference TRBV19 and TRBJ2-1 provide the parts outside the CDR3, is DGGITQSPKYLFRKEGQNVTLSCEQNLNHDAMYWYRQDPGQGLRLIYYSQIVNDFQKGDIAEGYSVSREKKESFPLTVTSAQKNPTAFYLCASRSTGTGEYNEQFFGPGTRLTVL.

V and J are TRBV30 and TRBJ1-4; maybe TRBD1 (5 bases). This CDR3 spans 14 amino acids. Trimming removed 2 bases at V and 8 bases at J, with 15 bases between. The germline V gene encodes CDR1 GTSNPN and CDR2 SVGIG (reference sequence). CDR3 sequence: CAWSRSGLVEKLFF. CDR3 bases: TGTGCCTGGAGTCGGTCGGGACTGGTCGAAAAACTGTTTTTT.

The V and J genes are TRBV27 and TRBJ2-1; 9 positions match TRBD1. The trim removed 4 bases at V and 5 bases at J, leaving 12 bases unmatched. The CDR3 runs to 17 residues. Germline V CDR1 and CDR2: MNHEY, SMNVEV (reference sequence). The CDR3, as DNA: TGTGCCAGCAGTTCCGCATCCGGGACAGGGTGGAACAATGAGCAGTTCTTC. It is translated as CASSSASGTGWNNEQFF.

The sample holds one count of this clone. This chain joins TRBV7-2 and TRBJ1-5; no clear D. Germline lookup yields CDR1 SGHTA and CDR2 FQGNSA. The V and J ends lost 1 base and 4 bases respectively, with 11 bases between them. This CDR3 contains 15 residues. DNA of the CDR3: TGTGCCAGCAGCTTAGACGGGGTTGAGAATCAGCCCCAGCATTTT. This codes for CASSLDGVENQPQHF.

This chain uses TRBV2 with TRBJ1-5, with 7 bases lining up with TRBD1. Looked up from germline, CDR1 is SNHLY and CDR2 is FYNNEI. The CDR3 consists of 16 residues. V lost 4 bases and J lost 2; bases outside the gene matches: 8. The CDR3 loop is CASSGGAGGRNQPQHF. The CDR3 DNA follows: TGTGCCAGCAGTGGGGGTGCAGGGGGGCGCAATCAGCCCCAGCATTTT.